This T cell receptor (beta chain) derives from a study of cytomegalovirus exposure and HLA in healthy donors. Overall study: Previous work identified 95 million to 120 million unique TCR beta sequences from some 170 million T cells. Samples from HLA-typed donors yielded approximately 80 million unique TCRs in an early data release. Study conclusions and caveats: In a later analysis, HLA-associated TCR beta chains were more clonally expanded than equally common others. Prior analysis indicated that the majority of TCR beta V segments exhibited productivity approximately 90% or approximately 30% of the time.

A multiplex PCR was run with 60 Vbeta primers and 13 Jbeta primers. Profiled with immunoSEQ multiplex PCR; TCRdb holds only in-frame clones, not every one. This table holds around 210,000 clones, over 65% found once. Concerning this clone itself: Its specificity is unknown. It is unclear where the CDR3 begins or ends on the DNA, so no DNA is shown, and the CDR3 is as TCRdb lists it.

The CDR3 contains 17 residues when both ends are counted. Per germline, CDR1 SGHVS and CDR2 FQNEAQ. Material: PBMCs. The sequence came from a woman in her thirties in good health and CMV-seronegative. The chain employs TRBV7-8 and TRBJ1-2; the table gives TRBD1 as D, unverified against the DNA. This CDR3 is CASSFNFGPGDNYGYTF.